The 9 T cell receptor beta chains in this list originate from one sample, sequenced in a study of vaccination and CD4 T cells after COVID-19. The Oncomine TCR Beta short-read assay sequenced DNA from cultured CD4+ T cells. In TCRdb, the PCR reads were re-called with MiXCR into one record per CDR3 protein. The sample holds 9,000 to 15,000 distinct CDR3 sequences, around 60% seen once. The antigens of these receptors remain unknown. Regarding treatment: 10-day PBMC culture with coronavirus spike peptide pools or control peptides (ViraFEST assay). Specimen: CD4+ T cells from blood, cultured in vitro. Receptors originate from a human donor who had recovered from COVID-19.

The chain carries TRBV20-1 and TRBJ1-2; 11 nucleotides line up with TRBD1. Trimming at V came to 3 bases and at J to 8 bases, leaving 8 bases not matched to a gene. The CDR3 has 14 amino acids. Germline V gene data show CDR1 as DFQATT and CDR2 as SNEGSKA (reference sequence). The CDR3 bases are TGCAGTGCTAGTGAAAGGGACAGGGGGGGCGGCTACACCTTC. It is translated as CSASERDRGGGYTF.

This chain links TRBV5-8 with TRBJ2-1; 8 positions match TRBD1. Germline CDR1 is SGHTS and CDR2 is YDEGEE. Trimming at V came to 2 bases and at J to 9 bases, leaving 7 bases not matched to a gene. The CDR3 has 14 residues. CDR3 sequence: CASSFQGATVEQFF. In DNA, the CDR3 is TGTGCCAGCAGCTTCCAGGGGGCGACGGTTGAGCAGTTCTTC. The full variable domain, rest sourced from reference TRBV5-8 and TRBJ2-1, is EAGVTQSPTHLIKTRGQQATLRCSPISGHTSVYWYQQALGLGLQFLLWYDEGEERNRGNFPPRFSGRQFPNYSSELNVNALELEDSALYLCASSFQGATVEQFFGPGTRLTVL.

J is TRBJ1-1 and V is TRBV11-2, with TRBD1 matching over 7 bases. The CDR3 length is 13 residues. From germline, CDR1 is SGHAT and CDR2 FQNNGV. V shed 6 bases, J shed 5 bases, and the junction held 6 bases outside the gene matches. Written as DNA, the CDR3 is TGTGCCAGCAGTTCTGGACAGGTAACTGAAGCTTTCTTT. As protein: CASSSGQVTEAFF.

The sample holds a few counts of this clonotype. The CDR3 DNA follows: TGTGCCAGCAGTTATCAGAGGGGTACCTACGAGCAGTACTTC. Translated: CASSYQRGTYEQYF. V and J are TRBV6-5 and TRBJ2-7, with D perhaps given as TRBD1 or TRBD2 (5 bases each). This CDR3 has 14 amino acids. V gave up 3 bases and J gave up 2 bases, with 11 bases separating them. Germline V gives CDR1 MNHEY, CDR2 SVGAGI.

J is TRBJ1-4 and V is TRBV12-3 or TRBV12-4; tentative D call: TRBD1 (5 bases). CDR3 length equals 14 residues. Trimming cost V 3 bases and J 8 bases, with 13 bases left between them. The CDR3 reads CASSFGGGVEKLFF. CDR3 coding DNA: TGTGCCAGCAGTTTCGGTGGGGGGGTCGAAAAACTGTTTTTT.

The rearrangement links TRBV6-2 or TRBV6-3 to TRBJ2-7; the match to TRBD1 covers 9 bases. After removal of 7 bases from V and 4 bases from J, the junction contained 11 bases not matched to a gene. Germline CDR1 is MNHEY and CDR2 is SVGEGT. The CDR3 consists of 15 residues. CDR3 loop: CASNEGTGSRYEQYF. The CDR3 nucleotides are TGTGCCAGCAATGAGGGGACAGGGAGCAGGTACGAGCAGTACTTC.

CDR3 bases: TGTGCCAGCAGCACACCGGGACTAGAGGGCCGTAGCCATTCAACTAGCACAGATACGCAGTATTTT. The encoded protein is CASSTPGLEGRSHSTSTDTQYF. This chain links TRBV21-1 with TRBJ2-3; whether TRBD2, the table's D call, matches the DNA was not checked. TRBV21-1 counts as a pseudogene. The CDR3 runs to 22 residues.

This chain connects TRBV6-1 to TRBJ2-7, with D maybe TRBD1 (5 bases). The germline V and J ends were trimmed by 1 base and 5 bases, with 15 bases remaining between them. The CDR3 contains 15 residues. Germline CDR1 reads MNHNS; CDR2 reads SASEGT. The chain's CDR3 is CASSEGQSNLHEQYF. DNA of the CDR3: TGTGCCAGCAGTGAAGGACAGTCCAACCTCCACGAGCAGTACTTC.

This clonotype is termed medium-sized. This chain connects TRBV30 to TRBJ2-5; tentatively, D is TRBD2 (5 bases). This CDR3 spans 11 amino acids. The germline V and J ends were trimmed by 1 base and 7 bases, with 7 bases remaining between them. Per the germline V gene, CDR1 is GTSNPN and CDR2 is SVGIG (reference sequence). In DNA form, the CDR3 reads TGTGCCTGGAGTGCAGGAGGGACCCAGTACTTC. Its protein product is CAWSAGGTQYF.